What follows describes a single T cell receptor beta chain. It has no known antigen specificity. Base qualities are not provided; no much larger clone lies one nucleotide away. This sample is part of a study of blood T cell repertoires in COVID-19 (dated by TCRdb to 2018 to 2021). About the study as a whole: Samples from collaborators originated in the United States, Italy and Spain and spanned both the acute and convalescent phases of COVID-19. The prospective study material was composed of cDNA or gDNA derived from T cells, B-cell-depleted T cells, or PBMCs. Deeply sampled blood TCRbeta repertoires from subjects exposed to, actively infected with, or recovered from COVID-19 were included in the dataset. The repertoires were released in a freely available public database meant as a resource for research on the immune response to SARS-CoV-2. The samples were drawn from the first 160 participants of the ongoing ImmuneRACE study and from under 1,500 subjects provided by 6 global collaborators. Nearly every sample came with metadata listing a de-identified subject ID, COVID-19 status, age in years and sex. HLA class I and class II types, where available, came from metadata supplied by the sample provider rather than from assay-based typing.

The immunoSEQ Assay, a bias-controlled multiplex PCR, was used to amplify TCRbeta CDR3 regions from genomic DNA. The published analysis was carried out like this. Nucleated cell counts per sample were estimated from amplification of reference gene primers within the assay. Sequence reads were collapsed and filtered to measure the absolute abundance of every unique TCRbeta CDR3 rearrangement. For each sample, productive Simpson clonality was calculated as the square root of Simpson's diversity index over productive rearrangements. TCRdb mirrors the immuneACCESS table, restricted to in-frame sequences. Some clones are absent from its copies; in checked studies, under half trace to an unresolved V gene, and the reason for the others is unknown. Clone size and the V and J calls come from that table; the DNA yielded D and trimming. In all, the sample holds a few hundred thousand clones, and 87% of those were seen once. The ten biggest clones cover 1% of the sample.

General study outcomes and caveats: How much clinical and demographic metadata was included differed by source and by participant, and the metadata was provided uncurated.

The germline V and J ends show losses of 3 bases and 0 bases respectively, and no gene match explains 10 bases of the junction. CDR1 DFQATT and CDR2 SNEGSKA are derived from the germline V gene (reference sequence). Spanning cysteine to phenylalanine, the CDR3 consists of 18 amino acids. The entry retains the CDR3 DNA only, 54 bases that are in frame from base 1. Collaborating institutions collected whole blood in K2EDTA tubes following their own protocols. For TCRbeta analysis, collaborators shipped samples in one of three forms: frozen whole blood, isolated PBMCs, or DNA extracted from either of those sample types.

The TCR was taken from a man in his forties or fifties with active or convalescent COVID-19. Input material: peripheral blood. The V gene is TRBV20-1 and the J gene is TRBJ1-4; TRBD1 lines up with 10 middle nucleotides. The bases are TGCAGTGCTAGTACACCGGGACAGGGGACATCAACTAATGAAAAACTGTTTTTT. Its protein reads: CSASTPGQGTSTNEKLFF.